Below, 32 T cell receptor beta chains from the same sample are listed, as sequenced in a study of CD8+ T cells in alopecia areata. Extracted RNA was reverse transcribed into cDNA, the sequencing template. Measured with immunoSEQ multiplex PCR; TCRdb has only the in-frame clones, and not every one. Found here are approximately 61,000 clones, around 97% of them singletons; the top ten hold roughly 25%. The sequencing used CD8+ T cells sorted from blood, collected at week 0. The receptors here all came from a human donor with alopecia areata.

The CDR3 region is CASSISPGGSHEQYF. The CDR3 DNA is TGTGCCAGTAGTATATCGCCGGGGGGGTCGCACGAGCAGTACTTC. This chain connects TRBV19 to TRBJ2-7, with 8 bases aligning to TRBD2. V was pared by 2 bases and J by 5 bases, with 8 bases of the junction left unmatched. Germline V gene sequence: CDR1 LNHDA, CDR2 SQIVND (reference sequence). The CDR3 spans 15 residues.

J is TRBJ2-1 and V is TRBV5-1, with D perhaps TRBD1 or TRBD2 (6 bases each). Per the germline V gene, CDR1 is SGHRS and CDR2 is YFSETQ. The CDR3 has 15 residues. Trimming cost V 1 base and J 3 bases, with 11 bases left between them. The chain's CDR3 is CASSLSRGHYNEQFF. For the CDR3, the DNA is TGCGCCAGCAGCTTGTCCCGGGGGCACTACAATGAGCAGTTCTTC.

This rearrangement joins TRBV2 to TRBJ1-5; TRBD1 aligns across 9 bases. The CDR3 is 14 amino acids. V was pared by 7 bases and J by 5 bases, with 6 bases of the junction left unmatched. Germline V gene lookup returns CDR1 SNHLY and CDR2 FYNNEI. CDR3 sequence reads: CASTWTGDHQPQHF. The CDR3 DNA reads as TGTGCCAGCACTTGGACAGGGGACCATCAGCCCCAGCATTTT.

V and J are TRBV7-2 and TRBJ1-3; D is unresolved. Deletions cut 2 bases from V and 4 bases from J, with 18 bases between. CDR3 length equals 17 residues. Germline CDR1 and CDR2: SGHTA and FQGNSA. The DNA for the CDR3 is TGTGCCAGCAGCTTAACCCACCCTCCCGAGAGGGGAAACACCATATATTTT. It is translated as CASSLTHPPERGNTIYF.

The count of this clone is one. The chain joins TRBV29-1 to TRBJ1-2, with D possibly TRBD1 on 5 matching bases. Germline CDR1 and CDR2: SQVTM and ANQGSEA. The V gene lost 7 bases and the J gene lost 8 bases, with 17 bases spanning the gap. There are 12 residues in the CDR3. The CDR3 DNA sequence: TGCAGCGCCTCCCAGGGCGTGGGGGGCTACACCTTC. Amino acids: CSASQGVGGYTF.

V is TRBV7-8 and J is TRBJ2-3; 11 positions agree with TRBD2. The J segment lost 1 base and the V segment lost 5 bases, leaving 2 bases of the junction unmatched. CDR1 is SGHVS, CDR2 FQNEAQ, per germline. The CDR3 extends over 15 amino acids. The CDR3 sequence is CASSQLAGGTDTQYF. CDR3 in DNA: TGTGCCAGCAGCCAACTAGCGGGGGGCACAGATACGCAGTATTTT.

This chain joins TRBV6-5 and TRBJ2-1; TRBD1 aligns across 9 bases. The CDR3 sequence is 15 residues long. V dropped 6 bases and J dropped 8; count of bases not matched to a gene: 11. Germline values: CDR1 MNHEY, CDR2 SVGAGI. The CDR3 here is CASREPGQGADEQFF. The CDR3 DNA follows: TGTGCCAGCAGGGAACCGGGACAGGGTGCCGATGAGCAGTTCTTC.

This clone was observed a single time. The chain recombines TRBV27 with TRBJ2-5; the D gene could be TRBD1 or TRBD2 (5 bases each). Germline V gene lookup returns CDR1 MNHEY and CDR2 SMNVEV (reference sequence). The CDR3 spans 14 residues. The V gene lost 5 bases and the J gene lost 1 base, with 11 bases spanning the gap. The CDR3 bases are TGTGCCAGCAGTCTCACGGGGCGCCAAGAGACCCAGTACTTC. Its translation is CASSLTGRQETQYF.

The chain is built from TRBV18 and TRBJ2-7; perhaps TRBD1 as D (6 bases). The CDR3 has 15 amino acids. V shed 8 bases and J shed 5 bases, with 22 bases lying between them. CDR1 and CDR2 (germline): KGHSH, LQKENI. Here the CDR3 DNA reads TGTGCCAGCAGACCTCGGACAGACAAAGGTGACGAGCAGTACTTC. Amino acids: CASRPRTDKGDEQYF.

The V and J genes are TRBV2 and TRBJ2-1; D may correspond to TRBD1 or TRBD2 (6 bases each). Germline V lookup: CDR1 SNHLY, CDR2 FYNNEI. V was cut by 5 bases and J by 5 bases, with 19 bases left in between. The CDR3 totals 16 residues. CDR3 nucleotide sequence: TGTGCCAGCAGTCCGGGCTGGGGGGCTGGCGACAATGAGCAGTTCTTC. It translates to CASSPGWGAGDNEQFF.

This chain links TRBV29-1 with TRBJ2-1, with D possibly being TRBD1 or TRBD2 (5 bases each). The V and J ends lost 1 base and 7 bases respectively, with 8 bases between them. The CDR3 loop spans 12 amino acids. The germline V gene has CDR1 SQVTM and CDR2 ANQGSEA. DNA for the CDR3: TGCAGCGTTGAAGGGGACGCGAATGAGCAGTTCTTC. Encoded protein: CSVEGDANEQFF.

V and J are TRBV10-1 and TRBJ2-3; 8 bases map to TRBD2. CDR3 length: 15 residues. Germline V gives CDR1 WNHNN, CDR2 SYGVQD (reference sequence). Trimming took 0 bases from V and 3 from J; bases not matched to a gene: 2. CDR3 amino acids: CASSESGGGTDTQYF. The CDR3 DNA is TGCGCCAGCAGTGAGTCCGGGGGGGGGACAGATACGCAGTATTTT.

By its share, this clone is medium-sized. The chain couples TRBV5-6 to TRBJ1-2; D perhaps matches TRBD1 (5 bases). Germline V gives CDR1 SGHDT, CDR2 YYEEEE. Trimming took off 0 bases at V and 2 bases at J, with 5 bases between the two ends. CDR3 length equals 13 residues. As DNA, the CDR3 is TGTGCCAGCAGCTTGGGACAGAACTATGGCTACACCTTC. Translating it yields CASSLGQNYGYTF.

The chain recombines TRBV29-1 with TRBJ2-7; D might be TRBD2 (6 bases). The CDR3 loop spans 12 amino acids. Germline CDR1 and CDR2: SQVTM and ANQGSEA. The CDR3 here is CKPLRGLGEQYF. CDR3 DNA: TGCAAACCCTTGCGGGGATTGGGCGAGCAGTACTTC.

This sequence joins TRBV11-3 and TRBJ2-7; possibly TRBD2 for D (5 bases). The CDR3 is 12 amino acids. Germline V CDR1 and CDR2: SGHNT, YENEEA. The ends were cut back, 4 bases at V and 7 bases at J, with 11 bases in the middle. CDR3 bases: TGTGCCAGCAGCTCGGACTCCCTGGAGCAGTACTTC. Translation gives CASSSDSLEQYF.

This clone was recorded only once. The rearrangement joins TRBV2 to TRBJ1-1; 9 positions match TRBD1. V gave up 4 bases and J gave up 4 bases; unmatched junction bases: 16. The CDR3 runs to 18 residues. Germline V gives CDR1 SNHLY, CDR2 FYNNEI. The chain's CDR3 is CASSAPRTGVLGFTEAFF. The DNA for the CDR3 is TGTGCCAGCAGTGCGCCTCGGACAGGGGTTTTAGGTTTCACTGAAGCTTTCTTT.

The gene calls are TRBV11-2 and TRBJ2-5, with a possible D match to TRBD2 (5 bases). The CDR3 extends over 16 amino acids. The germline V gene encodes CDR1 SGHAT and CDR2 FQNNGV. The V end lost 1 base, the J end lost 7 bases, and 19 bases lay between the germline ends. The CDR3 protein is CASSLAVRVNSGTQYF. As DNA, the CDR3 is TGTGCCAGCAGCTTAGCAGTGCGGGTTAACTCGGGGACCCAGTACTTC.

This chain joins TRBV7-9 and TRBJ2-7; tentatively, D is TRBD1 (5 bases). Trimming left V 2 bases short and J 4 bases short, with 6 bases between. CDR3 length: 12 residues. In germline, CDR1 is SEHNR, CDR2 FQNEAQ (reference sequence). DNA for the CDR3: TGTGCCAGCAGCTTACCAGGGTACGAGCAGTACTTC. Amino acid sequence: CASSLPGYEQYF.

V is TRBV18 and J is TRBJ2-7; D unclear. The CDR3 is 14 residues long. Germline CDR1 KGHSH, CDR2 LQKENI. V lost 6 bases to trimming and J lost 0 bases, with 12 bases between them. This CDR3 is CASSDESSSYEQYF. The CDR3 nucleotides are TGTGCCAGCTCTGATGAAAGCAGCTCCTACGAGCAGTACTTC.

The rearrangement links TRBV11-1 to TRBJ2-5; 8 bases are shared with TRBD2. CDR3 length equals 14 residues. J lost 5 bases, V lost 4 bases, and 6 bases had no gene match. Germline values: CDR1 SGHAT, CDR2 FQDESV (reference sequence). The CDR3 sequence is CASSSIAGRETQYF. The CDR3, as DNA: TGTGCCAGCAGCTCGATAGCGGGAAGGGAGACCCAGTACTTC.

The chain has TRBV21-1 and TRBJ2-6; TRBD1, the table's D call, was not compared with the DNA. TRBV21-1 is designated a pseudogene. CDR3 length equals 18 residues. The CDR3 here is CASSKGRQGVTGANVLTF. In nucleotides, the CDR3 is TGTGCCAGCAGCAAAGGGAGACAGGGGGTCACTGGGGCCAACGTCCTGACTTTC.

DNA for the CDR3: TGTGCCATCAGCGGTGACAAGTTCTCCTACAATGAGCAGTTCTTC. It specifies CAISGDKFSYNEQFF. The rearrangement links TRBV10-3 to TRBJ2-1; D gene uncertain. Trimming pared 6 bases from V and 0 bases from J, leaving 12 bases between. The CDR3 totals 15 residues. Germline CDR1 ENHRY, CDR2 SYGVKD.

This clone was seen more than once but under ten times. The V and J genes are TRBV14 and TRBJ2-1; 8 bases are shared with TRBD2. Germline CDR1 and CDR2: SGHDN and FVKESK. J was trimmed by 10 bases and V by 4 bases; bases with no gene match: 9. The CDR3 is made up of 14 amino acids. As DNA, the CDR3 is TGTGCCAGCAGCCGGCGGGGGGACCTGTCCGAGCAGTTCTTC. Its translation: CASSRRGDLSEQFF.

The gene calls are TRBV13 and TRBJ1-1, with D uncertain. Trimming pared 3 bases from V and 6 bases from J, leaving 14 bases between. The germline V gene encodes CDR1 PRHDT and CDR2 FYEKMQ (reference sequence). The CDR3 is made up of 14 amino acids. CDR3 in DNA: TGTGCCAGCAGCTTCGGACCGCCCGTTGCTGAAGCTTTCTTT. It specifies CASSFGPPVAEAFF.

Regarding this clone: One end of the junction varies from germline; a read error may be responsible. The chain recombines TRBV29-1 with TRBJ2-1; 8 bases fit TRBD2. This CDR3 has 14 residues. Germline V CDR1 and CDR2: SQVTM, ANQGSEA. The CDR3 DNA reads as TGCAGCGTAGAAGCGGGGGCCTCCTACAATGAGCAGTTCTTC. This encodes CSVEAGASYNEQFF.

CDR3 in amino acids: CASSQAYPSGSYEQYF. CDR3 sequence (DNA): TGCGCCAGCAGCCAAGCTTATCCTAGCGGGTCCTACGAGCAGTACTTC. The chain recombines TRBV4-1 with TRBJ2-7; 8 bases align to TRBD2. The CDR3 sequence is 16 residues long. CDR1 is MGHRA and CDR2 is YSYEKL in the germline V gene. V shed 1 base, J shed 1 base, and the junction held 6 bases outside the gene matches.

This chain uses TRBV19 with TRBJ2-1, with D tentatively TRBD2 (5 bases). This CDR3 has 14 residues. Per the germline V gene, CDR1 is LNHDA and CDR2 is SQIVND (reference sequence). Trimming removed 6 bases from V and 6 bases from J, with 15 bases in between. CDR3 nucleotide sequence: TGTGCCAGTAGCCTCGCCGTTGGGAGCAATGAGCAGTTCTTC. It specifies CASSLAVGSNEQFF.

This clone was recorded only once. One end of the junction does not line up with germline, which may come from a read error. The CDR3: CAGSPGSGGGANEQFF. The CDR3, as DNA: TGCGCCGGCAGCCCAGGTTCTGGCGGGGGGGCCAATGAGCAGTTCTTC. The rearrangement uses TRBV5-1 and TRBJ2-1, with 9 nucleotides matching TRBD2. This CDR3 spans 16 amino acids. The V gene's germline CDR1 is SGHRS and CDR2 YFSETQ.

The V call is TRBV6-9, the J call TRBJ1-1; perhaps TRBD1 as D (5 bases). The V end was cut by 7 bases, the J end by 3 bases, with 18 bases between. Germline V gives CDR1 MNHGY, CDR2 SVAAGI. CDR3 length: 15 residues. For the CDR3, the DNA is TGTGCCAGCAAATCTCTGGGGGAGGAGGACACTGAAGCTTTCTTT. This sequence encodes CASKSLGEEDTEAFF.

The CDR3 sequence: CASSQSGRGLGTGELFF. CDR3 nucleotides: TGCGCCAGCAGCCAGTCGGGGAGGGGACTAGGCACCGGGGAGCTGTTTTTT. The V and J genes are TRBV4-3 and TRBJ2-2; 8 positions agree with TRBD2. Unmatched junction bases numbered 10, after V lost 3 bases and J lost 4 bases. The CDR3 is made up of 17 amino acids. Germline CDR1 LGHNA, CDR2 YSLEER.

This clone was observed a single time. The chain combines TRBV7-2 with TRBJ2-1, with D tentatively TRBD2 (6 bases). CDR1 is SGHTA, CDR2 FQGNSA, per germline. This CDR3 contains 16 residues. The V and J ends lost 3 bases and 7 bases respectively, with 19 bases between them. The CDR3 region has the DNA TGTGCCAGCAGCTTCCTCTCCGCGGGGAGTAAAAATGAGCAGTTCTTC. As protein: CASSFLSAGSKNEQFF.

This chain links TRBV5-1 with TRBJ1-1; 10 positions match TRBD1. From germline, CDR1 is SGHRS and CDR2 YFSETQ. This CDR3 region has 16 residues. V lost 0 bases, J lost 3 bases, and 5 bases stayed unmatched. In DNA, the CDR3 is TGCGCCAGCAGCTTGGAGCCGGGACAGGGGCACACTGAAGCTTTCTTT. It yields the protein CASSLEPGQGHTEAFF.